These 23 T cell receptor beta chains came from one sample sequenced in a study of cytomegalovirus exposure and HLA in healthy donors. The PCR had 60 Vbeta and 13 Jbeta primers. Generated by immunoSEQ multiplex PCR, the TCRdb table keeps only in-frame clones and is missing some. This table holds about 180,000 clones, 85% found once. Sequenced input: PBMCs. Source of these receptors: a boy between 2 and 10 years old in good health and CMV-seronegative.

This clone was seen just once. As DNA, the CDR3 is TGTGCCAGCAGTTTGGAAGGGGAAGGCTACACCTTC. It encodes CASSLEGEGYTF. V usage is TRBV28 and J usage is TRBJ1-2; maybe TRBD1 (5 bases). The length of the CDR3 is 12 residues. V lost 3 bases and J lost 8, with 10 bases in between. CDR1 is MDHEN and CDR2 is SYDVKM in the germline V gene.

This chain uses TRBV19 with TRBJ2-7; 7 positions agree with TRBD1. The CDR3 consists of 15 residues. Germline V gene data show CDR1 as LNHDA and CDR2 as SQIVND (reference sequence). The V gene end was trimmed by 6 bases and the J gene end by 0 bases; junction bases not matched to a gene: 8. CDR3 region: CASRARGTVSYEQYF. As DNA, the CDR3 is TGTGCCAGTAGGGCAAGGGGGACAGTCTCCTACGAGCAGTACTTC.

The chain employs TRBV9 and TRBJ1-2, with TRBD1 as a possible D gene (6 bases). The CDR3 is 19 residues long. Germline-derived CDR1 and CDR2 are SGDLS and YYNGEE. With 0 bases removed from V and 6 bases from J, the gap between germline ends came to 27 bases. The chain's CDR3 is CASSVEIWDSGGAGNGYTF. For the CDR3, the DNA is TGTGCCAGCAGCGTAGAAATTTGGGATTCGGGGGGCGCTGGGAATGGCTACACCTTC.

V is TRBV5-1 and J is TRBJ2-3, with a possible D match to TRBD2 (5 bases). Germline V lookup: CDR1 SGHRS, CDR2 YFSETQ. The CDR3 consists of 16 residues. With 3 bases removed from V and 1 base from J, the gap between germline ends came to 15 bases. The CDR3 protein is CASSSNPGMRTDTQYF. CDR3 DNA: TGCGCCAGCAGCTCAAATCCCGGGATGCGCACAGATACGCAGTATTTT.

This chain links TRBV5-5 with TRBJ1-1; D is ambiguous. The V gene's germline CDR1 is SGHKS and CDR2 YYEKEE (reference sequence). Trimming took 1 base from V and 8 from J, leaving 15 bases between them. The CDR3 runs to 14 residues. The CDR3 nucleotides read TGTGCCAGCAGCTTGTCTGGTCGCAGAGGAGAAGCTTTCTTT. This translates into CASSLSGRRGEAFF.

The chain recombines TRBV7-6 with TRBJ2-7, with 9 bases lining up with TRBD2. After removal of 5 bases from V and 0 bases from J, the junction contained 5 bases not matched to a gene. This CDR3 is built from 15 residues. Germline lookup yields CDR1 SGHVS and CDR2 FNYEAQ. This chain's CDR3 is CASSGLAGSSYEQYV. The CDR3 bases are TGTGCCAGCAGCGGGCTAGCGGGGAGCTCCTACGAGCAGTACGTC.

Worth noting for this clone: At one of its ends the junction is not consistent with the germline gene, which may arise from a read error. The chain employs TRBV5-1 and TRBJ1-2; TRBD1 might be the D (6 bases). The CDR3 totals 15 residues. Germline CDR1 SGHRS, CDR2 YFSETQ. CDR3 nucleotide sequence: TGCGCCAGCACCTTGACCCGGGACACAAGTCGAGGCTACACCTTC. Encoded protein: CASTLTRDTSRGYTF.

This rearrangement joins TRBV5-1 to TRBJ1-5, with D possibly TRBD1 on 6 matching bases. The V end was cut by 4 bases, the J end by 0 bases, with 11 bases between. Germline V gives CDR1 SGHRS, CDR2 YFSETQ. The CDR3 consists of 15 residues. CDR3 protein: CASSPTGFSNQPQHF. The CDR3 DNA reads as TGCGCCAGCAGCCCGACAGGTTTTAGCAATCAGCCCCAGCATTTT.

Concerning this clone: Different DNA sequences within this sample yield the same CDR3. The rearrangement joins TRBV5-4 to TRBJ2-1; the D is unclear. Trimming cost V 0 bases and J 7 bases, with 5 bases left between them. This CDR3 contains 12 residues. Germline V gives CDR1 SGHNT, CDR2 YYREEE (reference sequence). The CDR3 nucleotides read TGTGCCAGCAGCTTGGCCAGGAATGAGCAGTTCTTC. This translates into CASSLARNEQFF.

The chain recombines TRBV28 with TRBJ2-7; possibly TRBD2 for D (5 bases). Per germline, CDR1 MDHEN and CDR2 SYDVKM. This CDR3 has 14 residues. Trimming took off 5 bases at V and 3 bases at J, with 14 bases between the two ends. As DNA, the CDR3 is TGTGCCAGCAGTACCCCGGGGATTCTCTACGAGCAGTACTTC. Its protein is CASSTPGILYEQYF.

The chain has TRBV11-2 and TRBJ1-2; TRBD1 agrees at 7 bases. Germline V gene data show CDR1 as SGHAT and CDR2 as FQNNGV. The CDR3 is made up of 15 amino acids. V lost 0 bases to trimming and J lost 2 bases; unmatched junction nucleotides: 3. CDR3 sequence (DNA): TGTGCCAGCAGCTTAGACGGGACAGCGAACTATGGCTACACCTTC. Its translation: CASSLDGTANYGYTF.

The gene calls are TRBV29-1 and TRBJ2-7; D gene unclear. The CDR3 consists of 11 residues. CDR1 SQVTM and CDR2 ANQGSEA come from the germline V gene. The germline V and J ends were trimmed by 5 bases and 5 bases, with 10 bases remaining between them. Here the CDR3 reads CSVYSMNEQYF. The CDR3 DNA is TGCAGCGTTTATAGCATGAACGAGCAGTACTTC.

This chain joins TRBV6-1 and TRBJ1-5, with 8 bases that match TRBD1. This CDR3 contains 14 residues. V dropped 6 bases and J dropped 0; count of bases not matched to a gene: 1. From germline, CDR1 is MNHNS and CDR2 SASEGT. CDR3: CASRGQASNQPQHF. The CDR3 nucleotides are TGTGCCAGCAGGGGACAGGCTAGCAATCAGCCCCAGCATTTT.

This rearrangement joins TRBV4-1 to TRBJ1-2; D possibly corresponds to TRBD1 (5 bases). The CDR3 runs 15 residues. Germline V gives CDR1 MGHRA, CDR2 YSYEKL. Deletions cut 1 base from V and 7 bases from J, with 16 bases between. CDR3 in DNA: TGCGCCAGCAGCCAAGTTCAGGGTTTGAGAGGTGGCTACACCTTC. Its protein product is CASSQVQGLRGGYTF.

The chain joins TRBV27 to TRBJ2-1, with 12 bases that match TRBD2. Unmatched junction bases numbered 8, after V lost 5 bases and J lost 12 bases. The CDR3 consists of 14 residues. Germline lookup yields CDR1 MNHEY and CDR2 SMNVEV (reference sequence). CDR3 sequence reads: CASSLRLAGVRQFF. The CDR3 DNA sequence: TGTGCCAGCAGTCTCCGACTAGCGGGAGTGAGGCAGTTCTTC.

The genes are TRBV15 and TRBJ2-1, with 7 positions matching TRBD2. This CDR3 region has 16 residues. Trimming cost V 3 bases and J 2 bases; bases outside gene matches: 7. Germline CDR1 LNHNV, CDR2 YYDKDF (reference sequence). The DNA of the CDR3 is TGTGCCACCAGCAGGGGTCGGCGGGGGACCTACAATGAGCAGTTCTTC. Translation: CATSRGRRGTYNEQFF.

The chain has TRBV6-1 and TRBJ1-2; perhaps TRBD1 as D (5 bases). The CDR3 is made up of 15 amino acids. Germline V CDR1 and CDR2: MNHNS, SASEGT. V dropped 6 bases and J dropped 6 bases, with 20 bases sitting between them. This chain's CDR3 is CASRPAQGQMHGYTF. For the CDR3, the DNA is TGTGCCAGCAGACCCGCCCAGGGCCAAATGCATGGCTACACCTTC.

The rearrangement joins TRBV10-1 to TRBJ2-7; no firm D call. In germline, CDR1 is WNHNN, CDR2 SYGVQD (reference sequence). This CDR3 spans 13 amino acids. The V and J ends lost 5 bases and 6 bases respectively, with 14 bases between them. For the CDR3, the DNA is TGCGCCAGCAGTAGAGTCATTGGTCGCGAGCAGTACTTC. This sequence encodes CASSRVIGREQYF.

In DNA, the CDR3 is TGTGCCACCAGCTTCCGGCGGGGGATCGACAATGAGCAGTTCTTC. Amino acids: CATSFRRGIDNEQFF. This sequence joins TRBV15 and TRBJ2-1; 7 bases fit TRBD2. V lost 5 bases, J lost 5 bases, and 9 bases stayed unmatched. This CDR3 is 15 amino acids long. The germline V gene has CDR1 LNHNV and CDR2 YYDKDF (reference sequence).

This rearrangement joins TRBV23-1 to TRBJ1-1; D gene ambiguous. TRBV23-1 is filed as an ORF, its function uncertain. The length of the CDR3 is 14 residues. Trimming pared 0 bases from V and 7 bases from J, leaving 12 bases between. The CDR3 loop reads CASSQSVERHEAFF. CDR3 DNA sequence: TGCGCCAGCAGTCAATCAGTTGAGCGCCATGAAGCTTTCTTT.

This clone occurred a few times. The chain couples TRBV5-6 to TRBJ1-1; D gene ambiguous. CDR3 length: 13 amino acids. The germline V gene has CDR1 SGHDT and CDR2 YYEEEE. V lost 6 bases to trimming and J lost 6 bases, with 15 bases between them. DNA of the CDR3: TGTGCCAGCACCTCACTGGGCAGAGCTGAAGCTTTCTTT. This gives the protein CASTSLGRAEAFF.

The chain carries TRBV7-2 and TRBJ2-7; TRBD2 might be the D (6 bases). The CDR3 is made up of 11 amino acids. Germline CDR1 and CDR2: SGHTA and FQGNSA. Between the trimmed V and J ends, which lost 3 bases and 6 bases, there was a span of 6 bases. The DNA of the CDR3 is TGTGCCAGCAGCTTCGGGGGCGAGCAGTACTTC. This sequence encodes CASSFGGEQYF.

The chain carries TRBV28 and TRBJ2-1; 12 bases match TRBD1. J lost 8 bases, V lost 9 bases, and 11 bases had no gene match. CDR1 is MDHEN, CDR2 SYDVKM, per germline. The CDR3 has 15 amino acids. As DNA, the CDR3 is TGTGCCAGTGAATCAGGGACAGGGGGCATCGATGAGCAGTTCTTC. This encodes CASESGTGGIDEQFF.